The clone carrying this T cell receptor (beta chain) was picked up a small number of times. The antigen is not known. From 5'RACE with constant-segment primers came TCR alpha and TCR beta cDNA libraries that carried sample barcodes and UMIs. TCRdb recomputed calls from the 5' RACE reads with MiXCR, one row per CDR3 protein. The sample shows about 200,000 distinct CDR3 sequences, about 9.2% of them seen only once. The data belong to a study of T-cell memory formation after mild COVID-19. Overall study context: Among the donors, TCR clusters were largely specific to each donor.

Broader study findings: Clones contracting across day 15 to 85 had a balanced CD4/CD8 profile; later expanding clones leaned CD4+. Contracting clones localized mainly to CM and EM when CD4+ and mainly to EMRA when CD8+.

CDR1 is SEHNR and CDR2 is FQNEAQ in the germline V gene (reference sequence). The CDR3 totals 15 residues. V was shortened by 1 base and J by 4 bases, with 11 bases between the two germline ends. The receptor's source is a man between 18 and 35 years old who had mild COVID-19 (a few samples of this study predate the infection). Cell type and time point are not known. Sample: PBMCs or a T cell subset sorted from them (not recorded which). This sequence joins TRBV7-9 and TRBJ1-3, with D hard to call. The CDR3 nucleotides are TGTGCCAGCAGCTTAGGTCGGGGATCCGGAAACACCATATATTTT. It encodes CASSLGRGSGNTIYF.